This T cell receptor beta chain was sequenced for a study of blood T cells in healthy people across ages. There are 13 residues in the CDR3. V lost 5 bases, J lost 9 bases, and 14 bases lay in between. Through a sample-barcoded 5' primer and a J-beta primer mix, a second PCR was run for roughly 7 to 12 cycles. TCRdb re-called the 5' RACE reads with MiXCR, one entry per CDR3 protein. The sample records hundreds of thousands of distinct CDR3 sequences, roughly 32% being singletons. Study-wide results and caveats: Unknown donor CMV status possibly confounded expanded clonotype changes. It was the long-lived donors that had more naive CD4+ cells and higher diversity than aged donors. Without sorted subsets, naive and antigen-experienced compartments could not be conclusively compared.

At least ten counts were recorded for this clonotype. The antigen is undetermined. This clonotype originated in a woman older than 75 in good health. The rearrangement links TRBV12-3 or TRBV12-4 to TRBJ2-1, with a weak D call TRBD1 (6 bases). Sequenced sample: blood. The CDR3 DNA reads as TGTGCCAGCAGTCTACAGGGATCAGGTGAGCAGTTCTTC. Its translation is CASSLQGSGEQFF.